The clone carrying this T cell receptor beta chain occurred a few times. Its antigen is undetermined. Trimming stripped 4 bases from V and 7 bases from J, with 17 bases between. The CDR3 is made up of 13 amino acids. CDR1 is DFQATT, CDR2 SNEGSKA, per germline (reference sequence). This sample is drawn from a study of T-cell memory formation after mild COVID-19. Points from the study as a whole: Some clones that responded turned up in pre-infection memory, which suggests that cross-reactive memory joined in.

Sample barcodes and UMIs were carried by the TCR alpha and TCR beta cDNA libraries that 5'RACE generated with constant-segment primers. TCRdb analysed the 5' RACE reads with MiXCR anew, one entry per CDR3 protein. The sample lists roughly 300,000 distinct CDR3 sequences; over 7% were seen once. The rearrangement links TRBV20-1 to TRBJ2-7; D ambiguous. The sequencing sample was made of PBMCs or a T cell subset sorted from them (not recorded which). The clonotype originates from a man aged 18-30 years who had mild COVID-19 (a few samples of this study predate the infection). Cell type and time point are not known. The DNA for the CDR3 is TGCAGTGCTACTCCGGCGACCCTATGGGAGCAGTACGTC. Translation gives CSATPATLWEQYV.